These T cell receptor beta chains were read from a single sample in a study of blood T cell repertoires in COVID-19. Method: immunoSEQ multiplex PCR; TCRdb's copy keeps in-frame clones and lacks some. The sample records roughly 190,000 clones, 75% to 85% being singletons. The sequenced sample was PBMCs or T cells enriched from blood (not recorded which). Receptors originate from a middle-aged man who had recovered from COVID-19. Each CDR3 is given with its conserved first and last residue. Fields, in order: J gene, clone size, V gene, CDR3 protein. Size values are once, few and many counts, or a class for expanded clones, and some rows have none.

J gene: TRBJ1-2
clone size: -
V gene: TRBV3-1/TRBV3-2
CDR3 protein: CASSAGTVHGYTF

J gene: TRBJ2-7
clone size: -
V gene: TRBV6-9
CDR3 protein: CASSSYTEQYF

J gene: TRBJ2-3
clone size: -
V gene: TRBV5-1
CDR3 protein: CASSLARGEGRDTQYF

J gene: TRBJ2-5
clone size: once
V gene: TRBV9
CDR3 protein: CASSTPEEETQYF

J gene: TRBJ1-1
clone size: few
V gene: TRBV13
CDR3 protein: CASSPTFRQGHTEAFF

J gene: TRBJ1-6
clone size: -
V gene: TRBV5-4
CDR3 protein: CASSPDGQPMGSPLHF

J gene: TRBJ2-1
clone size: -
V gene: TRBV7-9
CDR3 protein: CASGEGAAGALLREQFF

J gene: TRBJ2-5
clone size: -
V gene: TRBV12-3/TRBV12-4
CDR3 protein: CASRAGQETQYF

J gene: TRBJ2-3
clone size: -
V gene: TRBV7-9
CDR3 protein: CASSLQFKQYF

J gene: TRBJ2-2
clone size: -
V gene: TRBV9
CDR3 protein: CAISRGPTPNTGELFF

J gene: TRBJ1-1
clone size: once
V gene: TRBV5-4
CDR3 protein: CASSFGQGGATEAFF

J gene: TRBJ1-3
clone size: -
V gene: TRBV7-2
CDR3 protein: CASSFTSAGPGNTIYF

J gene: TRBJ2-3
clone size: once
V gene: TRBV24-1
CDR3 protein: CATSDSRDYTRGTQYF

J gene: TRBJ1-4
clone size: few
V gene: TRBV7-9
CDR3 protein: CASSLQASTNEKLFF

J gene: TRBJ1-5
clone size: -
V gene: TRBV2
CDR3 protein: CASNRGTGQPQHF

J gene: TRBJ1-2
clone size: -
V gene: TRBV3-1/TRBV3-2
CDR3 protein: CASSSRTGYGYTF

J gene: TRBJ1-6
clone size: -
V gene: TRBV18
CDR3 protein: CASSPPDSNSPLHF

J gene: TRBJ2-1
clone size: few
V gene: TRBV4-2
CDR3 protein: CASSQPTSGRPNEQFF

J gene: TRBJ2-3
clone size: -
V gene: TRBV13
CDR3 protein: CASSLVLAGGYRFSDTQYF

J gene: TRBJ2-2
clone size: -
V gene: TRBV18
CDR3 protein: CASLTTSPGELFF

J gene: TRBJ1-1
clone size: -
V gene: TRBV7-3
CDR3 protein: CATSWANTEAFF

J gene: TRBJ2-6
clone size: -
V gene: TRBV27
CDR3 protein: CASRGDRGMGGESGANVLTF

J gene: TRBJ1-3
clone size: -
V gene: TRBV19
CDR3 protein: CASSAQGTGNTIYF

J gene: TRBJ2-3
clone size: -
V gene: TRBV7-2
CDR3 protein: CASSLGARTHSHYTDTQYF

J gene: TRBJ1-2
clone size: -
V gene: TRBV7-9
CDR3 protein: CASSPGQINYGYTF

J gene: TRBJ2-5
clone size: once
V gene: TRBV28
CDR3 protein: CASSPPLQSQETQYF

J gene: TRBJ2-3
clone size: -
V gene: TRBV18
CDR3 protein: CASSPGGLNTDTQYF

J gene: TRBJ2-2
clone size: -
V gene: TRBV14
CDR3 protein: CASSPSGGYTGELFF

J gene: TRBJ1-3
clone size: few
V gene: TRBV15
CDR3 protein: CATSREDRGFSTIYF

J gene: TRBJ2-7
clone size: -
V gene: TRBV11-1
CDR3 protein: CASSVLAGAYEQYF

J gene: TRBJ1-1
clone size: few
V gene: TRBV3-1/TRBV3-2
CDR3 protein: CASSYQGAGTEAFF

J gene: TRBJ2-5
clone size: -
V gene: TRBV5-1
CDR3 protein: CASSLEPNRETQYF

J gene: TRBJ1-6
clone size: -
V gene: TRBV6-1
CDR3 protein: CASSEDISSPLHF

J gene: TRBJ1-1
clone size: few
V gene: TRBV19
CDR3 protein: CASSIEEDRRRNTEAFF

J gene: TRBJ1-1
clone size: once
V gene: TRBV29-1
CDR3 protein: CSHWTALGENTEAFF

J gene: TRBJ2-3
clone size: -
V gene: TRBV5-4
CDR3 protein: CASSLGGSGGVLRTDTQYF

J gene: TRBJ2-5
clone size: -
V gene: TRBV14
CDR3 protein: CASSLGPRAGTQYF

J gene: TRBJ1-1
clone size: -
V gene: TRBV6-5
CDR3 protein: CASTSIPGLGAFF

J gene: TRBJ2-5
clone size: -
V gene: TRBV28
CDR3 protein: CASSRGLAGGPETQYF

J gene: TRBJ2-2
clone size: once
V gene: TRBV18
CDR3 protein: CASSPNSQKNTGELFF

J gene: TRBJ1-1
clone size: -
V gene: TRBV19
CDR3 protein: CASSMRGGSTEAFF